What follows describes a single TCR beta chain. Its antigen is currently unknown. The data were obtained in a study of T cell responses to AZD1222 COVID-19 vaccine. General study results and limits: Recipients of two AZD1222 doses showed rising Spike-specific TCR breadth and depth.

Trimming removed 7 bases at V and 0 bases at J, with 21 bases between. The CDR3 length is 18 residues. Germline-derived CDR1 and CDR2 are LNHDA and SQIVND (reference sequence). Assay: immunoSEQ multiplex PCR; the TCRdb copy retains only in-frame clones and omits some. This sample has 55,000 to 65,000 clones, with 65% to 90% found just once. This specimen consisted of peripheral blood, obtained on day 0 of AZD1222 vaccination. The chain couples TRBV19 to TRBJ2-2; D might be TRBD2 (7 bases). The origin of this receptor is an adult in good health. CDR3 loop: CASMISWAGAANTGELFF. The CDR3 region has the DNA TGTGCCAGTATGATCTCGTGGGCGGGGGCAGCGAACACCGGGGAGCTGTTTTTT.